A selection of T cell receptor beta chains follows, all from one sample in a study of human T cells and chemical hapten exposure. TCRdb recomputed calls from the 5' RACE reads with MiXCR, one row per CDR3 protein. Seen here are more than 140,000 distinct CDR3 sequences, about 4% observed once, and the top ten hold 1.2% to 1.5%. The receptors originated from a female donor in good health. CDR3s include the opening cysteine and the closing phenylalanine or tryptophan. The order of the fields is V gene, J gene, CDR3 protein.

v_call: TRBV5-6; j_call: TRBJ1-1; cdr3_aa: CASSLAGRGNTEAFF
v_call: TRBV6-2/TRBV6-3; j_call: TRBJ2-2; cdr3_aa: CASSYQGRTGGTGELFF
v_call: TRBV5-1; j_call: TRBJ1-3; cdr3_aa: CASSLRQGGLPFSGNTIYF
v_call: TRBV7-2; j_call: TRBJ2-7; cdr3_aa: CASSPDPTGSYEQYF
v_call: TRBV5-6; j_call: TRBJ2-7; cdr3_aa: CASSFYEGWEQYF
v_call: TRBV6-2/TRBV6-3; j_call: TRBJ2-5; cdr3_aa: CASSRSGEETQYF
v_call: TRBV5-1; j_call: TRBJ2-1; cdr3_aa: CASSLVLGAYNEQFF
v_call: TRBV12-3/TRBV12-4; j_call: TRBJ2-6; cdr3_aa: CASSFPGAGANVLTF
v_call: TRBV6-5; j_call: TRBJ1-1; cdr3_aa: CASTRSGGGTEAFF
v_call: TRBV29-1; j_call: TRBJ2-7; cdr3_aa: CSVGTGVEQYF
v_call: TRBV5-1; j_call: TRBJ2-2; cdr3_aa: CASSPQGATGELFF
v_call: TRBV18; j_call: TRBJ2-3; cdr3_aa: CASSPNRQDTQYF
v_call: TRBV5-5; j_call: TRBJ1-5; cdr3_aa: CASSRDSSQPQHF